This T cell receptor (beta chain) derives from a study of CD8 T cells in Susac syndrome. From blood CD8+ and CD4+ T cells, the TCR beta chain was sequenced. The CD8+ and CD4+ T cells were isolated magnetically using a negative isolation approach, whereas the TEMRA cells were enriched by FACS. Roughly 0.45 to 1 ug RNA was reverse transcribed with random hexamers. Coverage of TCR beta CDR3 amplification by immunoSEQ multiplex PCR extended to 54 Vbeta and 13 Jbeta. MiXCR was run by TCRdb on the immunoSEQ multiplex PCR reads, yielding one entry per CDR3 protein. This sample yields about 120,000 distinct CDR3 sequences, of which 85% to 95% are seen a single time; approximately 0.13% belongs to the top ten. Germline trimming cut 0 bases from V and 0 bases from J; bases unmatched to any gene: 8. The CDR3 has 17 residues. Germline V gene lookup returns CDR1 SGHRS and CDR2 YFSETQ.

The chain recombines TRBV5-1 with TRBJ1-1, with 7 bases fitting TRBD1. Sequenced material: CD8+ T cells from PBMCs. The receptor was derived from a human donor in good health. Here the CDR3 reads CASSLVGQYHMNTEAFF. The CDR3 DNA follows: TGCGCCAGCAGCTTGGTGGGACAGTACCACATGAACACTGAAGCTTTCTTT.